The 8 T cell receptor beta chains listed next were all sequenced from one sample in a study of blood T cell repertoires in COVID-19. Here immunoSEQ multiplex PCR was the method, and the copy in TCRdb shows in-frame clones only, minus some. The sample shows about 270,000 clones, under 90% of them seen only once. Sequencing used PBMCs or T cells enriched from blood (not recorded which). The receptor set was obtained from a woman in her sixties who had recovered from COVID-19.

This chain connects TRBV7-9 to TRBJ2-1; 7 bases agree with TRBD2. With 5 bases clipped from V and 4 bases from J, the junction kept 8 bases outside the gene matches. CDR1 is SEHNR, CDR2 FQNEAQ, per germline (reference sequence). The CDR3 loop spans 15 amino acids. The CDR3 loop is CASSHLAALYNEQFF. The CDR3 DNA reads as TGTGCCAGCAGCCATCTAGCGGCGTTGTACAATGAGCAGTTCTTC.

The rearrangement links TRBV6-4 to TRBJ2-1; maybe TRBD1 (6 bases). Per germline, CDR1 MRHNA and CDR2 SNTAGT. The CDR3 has 14 amino acids. Trimming cost V 2 bases and J 9 bases, with 14 bases left between them. In nucleotides, the CDR3 is TGTGCCAGCAGTGACGGGGGCTCTTCAGCTGAGCAGTTCTTC. Its translation: CASSDGGSSAEQFF.

A note on this clone: This sample includes further DNA sequences coding for the same CDR3. J is TRBJ1-1 and V is TRBV5-1; 8 bases map to TRBD1. This CDR3 spans 14 amino acids. J was trimmed by 1 base and V by 4 bases; bases with no gene match: 3. Germline V lookup: CDR1 SGHRS, CDR2 YFSETQ. The CDR3 nucleotides read TGCGCCAGCAGCCCAGGGGGCGGGAACACTGAAGCTTTCTTT. Residues: CASSPGGGNTEAFF. The full variable domain, rest sourced from reference TRBV5-1 and TRBJ1-1, is KAGVTQTPRYLIKTRGQQVTLSCSPISGHRSVSWYQQTPGQGLQFLFEYFSETQRNKGNFPGRFSGRQFSNSRSEMNVSTLELGDSALYLCASSPGGGNTEAFFGQGTRLTVV.

The chain joins TRBV27 to TRBJ2-1; 13 bases fit TRBD2. V lost 6 bases to trimming and J lost 7 bases; unmatched junction nucleotides: 9. The length of the CDR3 is 16 residues. From germline, CDR1 is MNHEY and CDR2 SMNVEV (reference sequence). The CDR3 here is CASRVGTSGNSNEQFF. CDR3 DNA sequence: TGTGCCAGCAGAGTGGGGACTAGCGGGAATAGTAATGAGCAGTTCTTC.

The rearrangement joins TRBV5-5 to TRBJ2-7, with 10 bases matching TRBD1. This CDR3 spans 16 amino acids. The junction had 3 bases not matched to a gene; V was cut back by 0 bases and J by 0 bases. In germline, CDR1 is SGHKS, CDR2 YYEKEE (reference sequence). CDR3 loop: CASSLVTGGLSYEQYF. DNA for the CDR3: TGTGCCAGCAGCTTGGTGACAGGGGGCCTCTCCTACGAGCAGTACTTC. Full variable domain (missing parts from reference TRBV5-5 and TRBJ2-7): DAGVTQSPTHLIKTRGQQVTLRCSPISGHKSVSWYQQVLGQGPQFIFQYYEKEERGRGNFPDRFSARQFPNYSSELNVNALLLGDSALYLCASSLVTGGLSYEQYFGPGTRLTVT.

This chain uses TRBV29-1 with TRBJ2-7; the D gene is possibly TRBD2 (5 bases). CDR1 and CDR2 from the germline V gene are SQVTM and ANQGSEA. V dropped 4 bases and J dropped 3 bases, with 16 bases sitting between them. The CDR3 is 14 amino acids. The CDR3 here is CSVVYYGRGYEQYF. CDR3 bases: TGCAGCGTTGTGTACTATGGCCGGGGCTACGAGCAGTACTTC.

The J gene is TRBJ1-4, the V gene TRBV7-9, with 8 positions matching TRBD1. Germline V gene data show CDR1 as SEHNR and CDR2 as FQNEAQ (reference sequence). This CDR3 spans 18 amino acids. Losses at the gene ends were 2 bases for V and 6 bases for J; bases not matched to a gene: 14. CDR3 region: CASSLRGAVDRVYEKLFF. The DNA for the CDR3 is TGTGCCAGCAGCTTAAGGGGCGCAGTGGACAGGGTTTATGAAAAACTGTTTTTT.

This clone was found a few times. The rearrangement joins TRBV28 to TRBJ2-7, with TRBD1 matching over 7 bases. The length of the CDR3 is 14 residues. Germline V lookup: CDR1 MDHEN, CDR2 SYDVKM. J gave up 3 bases and V 6 bases, and 8 bases lay outside the gene matches. CDR3 sequence: CASSRRDSRYEQYF. The CDR3 DNA sequence: TGTGCCAGCAGCCGCCGGGACAGCCGCTACGAGCAGTACTTC.